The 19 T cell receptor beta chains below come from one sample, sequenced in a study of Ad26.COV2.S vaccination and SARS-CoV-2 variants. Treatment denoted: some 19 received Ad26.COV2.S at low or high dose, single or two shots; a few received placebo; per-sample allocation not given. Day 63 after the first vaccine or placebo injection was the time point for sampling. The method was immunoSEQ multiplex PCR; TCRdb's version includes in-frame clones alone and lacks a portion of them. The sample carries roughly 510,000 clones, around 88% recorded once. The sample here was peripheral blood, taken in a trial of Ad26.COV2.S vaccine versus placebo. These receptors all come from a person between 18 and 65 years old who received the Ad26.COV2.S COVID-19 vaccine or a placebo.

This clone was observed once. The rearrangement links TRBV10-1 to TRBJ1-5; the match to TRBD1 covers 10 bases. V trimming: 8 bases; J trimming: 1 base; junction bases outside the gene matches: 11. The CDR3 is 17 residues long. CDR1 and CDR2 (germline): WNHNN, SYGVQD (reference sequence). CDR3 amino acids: CASLPTGTGESNQPQHF. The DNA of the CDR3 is TGCGCCAGCCTACCAACCGGGACAGGGGAGAGCAATCAGCCCCAGCATTTT.

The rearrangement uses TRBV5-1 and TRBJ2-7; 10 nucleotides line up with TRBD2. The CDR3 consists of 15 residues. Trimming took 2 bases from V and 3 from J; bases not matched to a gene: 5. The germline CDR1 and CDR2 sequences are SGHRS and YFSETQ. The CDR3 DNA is TGCGCCAGCAGCTTAGCGGGAGGGAATAACTACGAGCAGTACTTC. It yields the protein CASSLAGGNNYEQYF.

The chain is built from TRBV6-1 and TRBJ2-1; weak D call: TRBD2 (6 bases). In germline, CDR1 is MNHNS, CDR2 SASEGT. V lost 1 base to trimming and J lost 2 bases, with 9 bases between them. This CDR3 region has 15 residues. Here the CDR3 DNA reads TGTGCCAGCAGTGAAGGAGGCGGGACCTACAATGAGCAGTTCTTC. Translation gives CASSEGGGTYNEQFF.

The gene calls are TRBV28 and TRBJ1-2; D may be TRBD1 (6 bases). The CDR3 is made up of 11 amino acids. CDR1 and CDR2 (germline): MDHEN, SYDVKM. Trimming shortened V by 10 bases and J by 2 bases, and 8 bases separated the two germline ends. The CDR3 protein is CAIQGNYGYTF. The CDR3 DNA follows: TGTGCCATCCAGGGGAACTATGGCTACACCTTC.

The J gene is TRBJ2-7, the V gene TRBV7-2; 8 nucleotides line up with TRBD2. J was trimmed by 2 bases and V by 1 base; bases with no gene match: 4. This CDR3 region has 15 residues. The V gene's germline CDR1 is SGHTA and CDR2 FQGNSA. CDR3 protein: CASSLDGGAPYEQYF. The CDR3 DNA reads TGTGCCAGCAGCTTAGACGGGGGGGCCCCCTACGAGCAGTACTTC.

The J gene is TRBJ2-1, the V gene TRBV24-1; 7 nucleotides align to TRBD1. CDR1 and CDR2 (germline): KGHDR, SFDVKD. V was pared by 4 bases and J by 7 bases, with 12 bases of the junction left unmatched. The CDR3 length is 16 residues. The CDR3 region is CATSDPWGTVGNEQFF. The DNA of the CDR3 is TGTGCCACCAGTGACCCGTGGGGGACAGTAGGGAATGAGCAGTTCTTC.

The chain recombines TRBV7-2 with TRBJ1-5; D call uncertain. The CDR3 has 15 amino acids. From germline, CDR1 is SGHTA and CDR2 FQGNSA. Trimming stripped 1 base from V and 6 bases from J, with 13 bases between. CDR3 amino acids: CASSLDLSTRQPQHF. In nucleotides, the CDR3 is TGTGCCAGCAGCTTAGATCTCTCCACGCGTCAGCCCCAGCATTTT.

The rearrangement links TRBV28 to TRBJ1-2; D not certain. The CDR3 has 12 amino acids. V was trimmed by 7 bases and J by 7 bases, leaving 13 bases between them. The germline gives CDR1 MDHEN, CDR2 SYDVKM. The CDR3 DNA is TGTGCCAGCACACCAATTACGGGTGGCTACACCTTC. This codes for CASTPITGGYTF.

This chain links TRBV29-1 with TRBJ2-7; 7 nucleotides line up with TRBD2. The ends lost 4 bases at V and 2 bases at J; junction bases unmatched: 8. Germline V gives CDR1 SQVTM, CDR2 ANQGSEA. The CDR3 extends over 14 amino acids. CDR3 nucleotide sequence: TGCAGCGTTGGCGGGAGTCTTCCTACCTACGAGCAGTACTTC. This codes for CSVGGSLPTYEQYF.

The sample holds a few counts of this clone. The CDR3 bases are TGTGCCAGCAGCCGCCTAACAGCCTCGGGACTAGCGGGAATTAGGGCAGATACGCAGTATTTT. It is translated as CASSRLTASGLAGIRADTQYF. The V gene is TRBV3-1 (or the pseudogene TRBV3-2), the J gene TRBJ2-3; 13 nucleotides align to TRBD2. The CDR3 runs to 21 residues. The germline V gene has CDR1 LGHDT and CDR2 YNNKEL (reference sequence). The V gene end was trimmed by 4 bases and the J gene end by 4 bases; junction bases not matched to a gene: 20.

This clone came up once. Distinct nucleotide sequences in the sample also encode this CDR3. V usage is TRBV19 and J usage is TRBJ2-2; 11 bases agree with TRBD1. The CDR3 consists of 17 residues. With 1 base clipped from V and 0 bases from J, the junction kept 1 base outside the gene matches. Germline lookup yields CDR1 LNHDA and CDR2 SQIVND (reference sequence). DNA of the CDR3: TGTGCCAGTAGTATAGGGACAGGGGGCGCGAACACCGGGGAGCTGTTTTTT. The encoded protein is CASSIGTGGANTGELFF.

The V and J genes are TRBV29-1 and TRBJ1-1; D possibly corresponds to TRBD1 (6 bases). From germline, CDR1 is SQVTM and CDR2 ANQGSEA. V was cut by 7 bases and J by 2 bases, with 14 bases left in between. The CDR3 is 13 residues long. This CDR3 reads CSGRRQVNTEAFF. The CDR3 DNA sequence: TGCAGCGGTAGGCGACAGGTCAACACTGAAGCTTTCTTT.

CDR3 nucleotides: TGCGCCAGCAGCCCCGAACCGGGACTTCAGTACAATGAGCAGTTCTTC. Translation: CASSPEPGLQYNEQFF. The rearrangement uses TRBV4-3 and TRBJ2-1; TRBD2 might be the D (6 bases). The CDR3 has 16 amino acids. V shed 4 bases and J shed 4 bases, with 17 bases lying between them. The V gene's germline CDR1 is LGHNA and CDR2 YSLEER.

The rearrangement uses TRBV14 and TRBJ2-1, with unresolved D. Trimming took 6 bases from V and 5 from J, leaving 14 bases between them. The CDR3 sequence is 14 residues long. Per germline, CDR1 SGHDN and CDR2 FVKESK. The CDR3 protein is CASSFATSHNEQFF. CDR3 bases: TGTGCCAGCAGTTTCGCAACCAGCCACAATGAGCAGTTCTTC.

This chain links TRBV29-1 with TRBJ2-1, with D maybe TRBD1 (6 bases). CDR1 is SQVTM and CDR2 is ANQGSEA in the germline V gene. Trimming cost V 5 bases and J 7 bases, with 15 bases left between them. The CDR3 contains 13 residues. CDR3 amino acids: CSVWWGLGNEQFF. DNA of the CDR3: TGCAGCGTTTGGTGGGGGCTTGGGAATGAGCAGTTCTTC.

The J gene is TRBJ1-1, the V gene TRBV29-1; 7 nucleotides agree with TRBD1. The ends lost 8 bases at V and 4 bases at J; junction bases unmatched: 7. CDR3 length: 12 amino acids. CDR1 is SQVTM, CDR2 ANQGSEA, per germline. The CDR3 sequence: CSLRQGGTEAFF. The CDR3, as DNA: TGCAGCCTCAGACAGGGAGGCACTGAAGCTTTCTTT.

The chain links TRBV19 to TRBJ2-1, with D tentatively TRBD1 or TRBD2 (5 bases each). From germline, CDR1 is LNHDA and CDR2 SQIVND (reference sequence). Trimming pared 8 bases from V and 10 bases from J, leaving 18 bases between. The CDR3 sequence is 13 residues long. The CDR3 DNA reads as TGTGCCAGTTCCTCGGGGCACAATGAAGAGCAGTTCTTC. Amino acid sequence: CASSSGHNEEQFF.

The CDR3 region has the DNA TGTGCCATCACCCGGGGCCTGAACACTGAAGCTTTCTTT. It specifies CAITRGLNTEAFF. The chain uses TRBV10-3 and TRBJ1-1, with D tentatively TRBD1 (5 bases). The germline V gene encodes CDR1 ENHRY and CDR2 SYGVKD. This CDR3 has 13 residues. V lost 7 bases to trimming and J lost 0 bases, with 9 bases between them.

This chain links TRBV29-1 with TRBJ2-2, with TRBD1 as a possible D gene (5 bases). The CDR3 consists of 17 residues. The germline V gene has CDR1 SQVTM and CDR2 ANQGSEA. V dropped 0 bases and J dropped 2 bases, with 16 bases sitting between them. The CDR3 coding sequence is TGCAGCGTTGAAGATCGGAGATTGACAGAAAACACCGGGGAGCTGTTTTTT. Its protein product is CSVEDRRLTENTGELFF.